This note documents a single TCR beta chain sequence. The data were produced by immunoSEQ multiplex PCR, yet TCRdb's version contains in-frame clones alone and is incomplete. The sample lists 70,000 or so clones, about 88% seen once, with less than 4% in the top ten. The CDR3 runs 17 residues. J gave up 4 bases and V 2 bases, and 10 bases lay outside the gene matches. Germline loops: CDR1 KGHDR, CDR2 SFDVKD. This sample is drawn from a study of blood T cell repertoires in COVID-19. Sequenced material: peripheral blood. This TCR came from a man between 65 and 80 years old with active COVID-19. The chain carries TRBV24-1 and TRBJ2-1; TRBD1 agrees at 7 bases. The CDR3 spells CATSDSSGTDLYNEQFF. The CDR3 DNA sequence: TGTGCCACCAGTGATTCGTCCGGGACAGACCTTTACAATGAGCAGTTCTTC.